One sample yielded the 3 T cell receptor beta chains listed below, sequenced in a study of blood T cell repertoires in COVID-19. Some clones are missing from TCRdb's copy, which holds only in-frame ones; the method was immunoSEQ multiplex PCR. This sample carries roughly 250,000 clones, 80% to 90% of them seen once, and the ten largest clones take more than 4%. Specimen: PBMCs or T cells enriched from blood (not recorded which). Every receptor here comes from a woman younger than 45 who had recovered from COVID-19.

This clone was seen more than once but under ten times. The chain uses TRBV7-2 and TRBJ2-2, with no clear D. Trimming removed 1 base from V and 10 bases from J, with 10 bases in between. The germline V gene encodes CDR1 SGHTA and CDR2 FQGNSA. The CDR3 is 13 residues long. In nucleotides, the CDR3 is TGTGCCAGCAGCTTAGGTGTGAGTGTGGAGCTGTTTTTT. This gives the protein CASSLGVSVELFF.

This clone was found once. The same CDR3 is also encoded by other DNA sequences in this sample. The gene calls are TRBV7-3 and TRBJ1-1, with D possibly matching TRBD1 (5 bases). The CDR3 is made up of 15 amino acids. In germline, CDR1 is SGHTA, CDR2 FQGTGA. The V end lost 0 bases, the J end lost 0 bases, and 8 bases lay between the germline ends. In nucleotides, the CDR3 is TGTGCCAGCAGCTTAACAAGGGGAATGAACACTGAAGCTTTCTTT. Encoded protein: CASSLTRGMNTEAFF.

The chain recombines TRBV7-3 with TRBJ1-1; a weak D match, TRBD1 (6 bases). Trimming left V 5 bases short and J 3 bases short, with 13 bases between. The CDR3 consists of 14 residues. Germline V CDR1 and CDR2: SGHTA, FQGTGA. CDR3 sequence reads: CASSVTGRDTEAFF. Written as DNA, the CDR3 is TGTGCCAGCAGCGTTACAGGGCGGGACACTGAAGCTTTCTTT.